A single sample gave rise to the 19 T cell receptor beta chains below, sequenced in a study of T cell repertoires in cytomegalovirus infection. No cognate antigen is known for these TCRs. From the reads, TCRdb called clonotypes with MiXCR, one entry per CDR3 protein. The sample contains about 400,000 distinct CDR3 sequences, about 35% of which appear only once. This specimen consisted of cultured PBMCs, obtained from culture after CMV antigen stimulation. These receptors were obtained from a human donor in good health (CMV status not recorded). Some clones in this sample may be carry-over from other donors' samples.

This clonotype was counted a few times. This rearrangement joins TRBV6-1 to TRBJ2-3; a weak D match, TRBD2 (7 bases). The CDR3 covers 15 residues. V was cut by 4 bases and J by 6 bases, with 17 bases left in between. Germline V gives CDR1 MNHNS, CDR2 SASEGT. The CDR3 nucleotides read TGTGCCAGCAGTGTGATTGCGGGGGCCGGGGATACGCAGTATTTT. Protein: CASSVIAGAGDTQYF.

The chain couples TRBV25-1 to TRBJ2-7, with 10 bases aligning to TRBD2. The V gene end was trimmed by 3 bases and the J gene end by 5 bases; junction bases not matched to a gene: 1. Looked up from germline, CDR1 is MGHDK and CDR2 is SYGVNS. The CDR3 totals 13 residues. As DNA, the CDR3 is TGTGCCAGCAGTGATAGCGGGAGGCACGAGCAGTACTTC. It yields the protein CASSDSGRHEQYF.

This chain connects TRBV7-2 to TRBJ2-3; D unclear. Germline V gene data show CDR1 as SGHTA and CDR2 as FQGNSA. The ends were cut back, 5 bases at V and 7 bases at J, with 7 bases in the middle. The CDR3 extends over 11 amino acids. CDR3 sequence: CASSARYTQYF. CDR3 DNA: TGTGCCAGCAGCGCACGGTATACGCAGTATTTT.

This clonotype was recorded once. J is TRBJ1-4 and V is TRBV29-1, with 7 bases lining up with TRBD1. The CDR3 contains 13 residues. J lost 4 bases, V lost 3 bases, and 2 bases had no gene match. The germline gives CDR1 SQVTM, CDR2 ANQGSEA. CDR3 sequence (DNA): TGCAGCGTTGACAGGGGGGGTAATGAAAAACTGTTTTTT. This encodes CSVDRGGNEKLFF.

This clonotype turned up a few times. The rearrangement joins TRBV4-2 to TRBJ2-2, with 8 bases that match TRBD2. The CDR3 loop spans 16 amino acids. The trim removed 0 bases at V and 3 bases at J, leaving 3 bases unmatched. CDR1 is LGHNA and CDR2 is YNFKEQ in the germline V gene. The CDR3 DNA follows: TGTGCCAGCAGCCAAGATCGCGGGAGGTACACCGGGGAGCTGTTTTTT. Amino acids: CASSQDRGRYTGELFF.

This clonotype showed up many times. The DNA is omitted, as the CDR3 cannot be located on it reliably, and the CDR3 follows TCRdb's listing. The CDR3 protein is CISVPEAPASTSGINEQFF. The chain links TRBV7-5 to TRBJ2-1; no DNA check was done on the table's D call, TRBD2. TRBV7-5 is an annotated pseudogene. The CDR3 length is 19 residues, termini included.

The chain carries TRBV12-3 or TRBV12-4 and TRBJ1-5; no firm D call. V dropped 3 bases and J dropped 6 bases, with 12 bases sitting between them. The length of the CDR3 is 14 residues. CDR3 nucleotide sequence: TGTGCCAGCAGTTTTGGGGAGTCTATTCAGCCCCAGCATTTT. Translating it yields CASSFGESIQPQHF.

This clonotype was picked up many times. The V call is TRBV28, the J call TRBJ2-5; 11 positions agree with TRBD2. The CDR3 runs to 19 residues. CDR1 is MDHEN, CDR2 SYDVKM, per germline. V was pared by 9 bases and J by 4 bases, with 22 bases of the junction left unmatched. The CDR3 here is CASTQGPWSIGTSGETQYF. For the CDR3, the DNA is TGTGCCAGTACCCAAGGCCCCTGGTCAATTGGGACTAGCGGAGAGACCCAGTACTTC.

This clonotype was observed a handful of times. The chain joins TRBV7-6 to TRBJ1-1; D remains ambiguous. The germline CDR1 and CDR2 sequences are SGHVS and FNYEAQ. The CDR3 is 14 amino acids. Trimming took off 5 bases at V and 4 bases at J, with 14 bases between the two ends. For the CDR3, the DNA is TGTGCCAGCAGCCGTTCTAGAAGCTCCACTGAAGCTTTCTTT. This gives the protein CASSRSRSSTEAFF.

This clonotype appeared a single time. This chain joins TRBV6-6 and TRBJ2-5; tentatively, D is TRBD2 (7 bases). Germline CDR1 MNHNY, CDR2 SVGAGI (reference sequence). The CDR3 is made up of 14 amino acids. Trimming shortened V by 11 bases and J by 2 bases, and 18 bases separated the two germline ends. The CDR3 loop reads CARRGRGGQETQYF. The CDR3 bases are TGTGCCCGCCGGGGAAGGGGGGGTCAAGAGACCCAGTACTTC.

The CDR3 DNA reads as TGTGCCAGCAGCTCTCAGGGACAGGGGGCTCATGGCTACACCTTC. Encoded protein: CASSSQGQGAHGYTF. The chain combines TRBV7-2 with TRBJ1-2; 12 bases map to TRBD1. The CDR3 spans 15 residues. The germline V gene has CDR1 SGHTA and CDR2 FQGNSA. Trimming removed 4 bases from V and 6 bases from J; junction bases left unmatched: 6.

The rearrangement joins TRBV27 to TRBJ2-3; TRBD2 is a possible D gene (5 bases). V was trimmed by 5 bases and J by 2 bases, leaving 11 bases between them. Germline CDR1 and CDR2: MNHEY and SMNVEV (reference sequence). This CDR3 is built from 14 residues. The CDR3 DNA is TGTGCCAGCAGTGAGGGAACAGACACAGATACGCAGTATTTT. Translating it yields CASSEGTDTDTQYF.

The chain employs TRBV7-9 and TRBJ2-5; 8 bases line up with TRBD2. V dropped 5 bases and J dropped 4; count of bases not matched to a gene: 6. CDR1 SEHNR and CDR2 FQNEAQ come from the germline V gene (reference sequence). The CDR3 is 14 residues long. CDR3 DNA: TGTGCCAGCAGCATCCTAGCGGGTCCAGAGACCCAGTACTTC. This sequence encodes CASSILAGPETQYF.

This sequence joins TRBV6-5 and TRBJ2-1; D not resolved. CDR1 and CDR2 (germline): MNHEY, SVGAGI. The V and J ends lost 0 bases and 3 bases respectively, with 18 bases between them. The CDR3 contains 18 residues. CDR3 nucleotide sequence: TGTGCCAGCAGTTACTCGCCCGACTGGACGAGAGACTACAATGAGCAGTTCTTC. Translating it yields CASSYSPDWTRDYNEQFF.

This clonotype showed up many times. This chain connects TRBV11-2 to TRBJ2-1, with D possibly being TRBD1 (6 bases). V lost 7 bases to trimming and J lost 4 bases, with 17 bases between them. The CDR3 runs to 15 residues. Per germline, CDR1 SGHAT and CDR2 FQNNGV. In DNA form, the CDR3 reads TGTGCCAGCAACCTCCAGGGGAGAGGGTACAATGAGCAGTTCTTC. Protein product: CASNLQGRGYNEQFF.

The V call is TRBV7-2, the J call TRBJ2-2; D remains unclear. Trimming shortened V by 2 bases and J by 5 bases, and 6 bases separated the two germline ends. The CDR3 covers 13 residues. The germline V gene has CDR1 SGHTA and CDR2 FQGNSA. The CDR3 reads CASSLQPTGELFF. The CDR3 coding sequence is TGTGCCAGCAGCTTACAGCCAACCGGGGAGCTGTTTTTT.

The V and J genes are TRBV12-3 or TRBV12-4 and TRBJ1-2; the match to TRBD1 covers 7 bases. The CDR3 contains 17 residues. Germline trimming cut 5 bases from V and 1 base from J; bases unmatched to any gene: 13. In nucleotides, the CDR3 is TGTGCCAGCAGTACTCAACCTTGGGACAGCCGTAACTATGGCTACACCTTC. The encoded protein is CASSTQPWDSRNYGYTF.

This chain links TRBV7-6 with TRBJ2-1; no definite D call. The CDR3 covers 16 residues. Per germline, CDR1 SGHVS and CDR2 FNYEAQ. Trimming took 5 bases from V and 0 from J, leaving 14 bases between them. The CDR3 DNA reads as TGTGCCAGCAGCCCCGAGGCCGGCGTCTCCTACAATGAGCAGTTCTTC. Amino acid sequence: CASSPEAGVSYNEQFF. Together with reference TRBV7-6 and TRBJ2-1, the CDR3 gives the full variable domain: GAGVSQSPRYKVTKRGQDVALRCDPISGHVSLYWYRQALGQGPEFLTYFNYEAQQDKSGLPNDRFSAERPEGSISTLTIQRTEQRDSAMYRCASSPEAGVSYNEQFFGPGTRLTVL.

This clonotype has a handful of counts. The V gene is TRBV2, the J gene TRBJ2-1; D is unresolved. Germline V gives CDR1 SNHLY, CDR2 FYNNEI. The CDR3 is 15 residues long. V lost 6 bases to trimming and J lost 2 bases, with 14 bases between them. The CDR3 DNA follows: TGTGCCAGCAGGCCTGGGTCTGTCCCCTACAATGAGCAGTTCTTC. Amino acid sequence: CASRPGSVPYNEQFF.